This entry features one T cell receptor beta chain sequence. Its specificity is not known. This CDR3 contains 11 residues. V lost 8 bases and J 8 bases, leaving 10 bases between the germline ends. Germline V gives CDR1 SEHNR, CDR2 FQNEAQ (reference sequence). Time point in this sample: baseline, week 1 (first vaccination visit). Treatment reported: pre-vaccination baseline after standard-of-care therapy. The entry originates in a study of a mutant IDH1 vaccine in newly diagnosed glioma. Generated by immunoSEQ multiplex PCR, the TCRdb table keeps only in-frame clones and is missing some. The sample lists 50,000 to 65,000 clones, approximately 78% occurring once. Study-wide results and limits: Immune responses arising from the vaccine appeared in just under 95% of patients. Alterations occurring in top peripheral T cell clonotypes seemed unrelated to pseudoprogression.

J is TRBJ1-3 and V is TRBV7-9; D remains ambiguous. This receptor was taken from a man aged 18 to 35 with glioma. Sequencing was performed on PBMCs, taken from a glioma patient treated with radiotherapy, temozolomide or both. This CDR3 is CASPRRDTIYF. CDR3 nucleotide sequence: TGTGCCAGCCCCCGACGGGACACCATATATTTT.